This T cell receptor (beta chain) came from a study of cytomegalovirus exposure and HLA in healthy donors. Study results and caveats: Reportedly, TCR beta sequences accurately predicted HLA-A and HLA-B alleles in most subjects. One cluster of highly shared sequence variants probably arose as a sequencing artifact.

PCR primers comprised 60 Vbeta and 13 Jbeta primers. The protocol was immunoSEQ multiplex PCR, while the TCRdb copy is restricted to in-frame clones and leaves out a portion. This sample has 95,000 to 110,000 clones, with around 80% found just once. This CDR3 is built from 17 residues. With 5 bases removed from V and 2 bases from J, the gap between germline ends came to 16 bases. CDR1 and CDR2 (germline): SEHNR, FQNEAQ (reference sequence). Donors showed nominal health when sampled, although they likely had unrecorded immune exposures. In the case of this clone: Its cognate antigen is unknown.

Sequenced material: PBMCs. The TCR originated in a middle-aged woman in good health and CMV-seronegative. The chain couples TRBV7-9 to TRBJ2-6; tentative D call: TRBD1 (5 bases). The CDR3 loop reads CASSPQGGEPGANVLTF. The DNA for the CDR3 is TGTGCCAGCAGCCCGCAGGGCGGAGAACCTGGGGCCAACGTCCTGACTTTC.